This T cell receptor beta chain derives from a study of T cell responses to AZD1222 COVID-19 vaccine. Findings of the study overall: Per reports, nearly half of all spike-specific TCRs target regions that are unmutated in variants. Receipt of two AZD1222 doses was followed by a rise in Spike-specific TCR breadth and depth. CD4 TCRs associated with vaccination spanned spike, dominating at 160-218 and 743-854. The repertoires were collected only after the peak T cell response.

From germline, CDR1 is SNHLY and CDR2 FYNNEI. This CDR3 comprises 11 residues. Trimming stripped 0 bases from V and 5 bases from J, with 1 base between. Details on this clone: Antigen unknown.

Assay: immunoSEQ multiplex PCR; the TCRdb copy retains only in-frame clones and omits some. In the table there are 120,000 or so clones, about 90% of which are singletons. Sequences were derived from peripheral blood, sampled on day 0 of AZD1222 vaccination. This receptor was identified in an adult in good health. This chain links TRBV2 with TRBJ1-2, with D unclear. CDR3 in amino acids: CASSEAYGYTF. In nucleotides, the CDR3 is TGTGCCAGCAGTGAAGCTTATGGCTACACCTTC.